The entry below describes one TCR beta chain. Its antigen is not known. The data were taken from a study of T-cell memory formation after mild COVID-19. A single record per CDR3 protein comes from TCRdb applying MiXCR to the 5' RACE reads. Here the sample spans approximately 500,000 distinct CDR3 sequences, roughly 25% being singletons. Overall study findings and caveats: Several responding clones turned up in pre-infection memory, indicating that cross-reactive memory may have taken part.

Source material: PBMCs or a T cell subset sorted from them (not recorded which). The sequence came from an adult woman who had mild COVID-19 (a few samples of this study predate the infection). Cell type and time point are not known.

Here the CDR3 DNA reads TGCGCCAGCAGCTTGGCGGCAGGGACTAACCACGAGCAGTACTTC. Encoded protein: CASSLAAGTNHEQYF. The rearrangement links TRBV5-1 to TRBJ2-7, with 7 bases identical to TRBD2. V lost 0 bases, J lost 5 bases, and 8 bases stayed unmatched. From germline, CDR1 is SGHRS and CDR2 YFSETQ. This CDR3 has 15 residues.